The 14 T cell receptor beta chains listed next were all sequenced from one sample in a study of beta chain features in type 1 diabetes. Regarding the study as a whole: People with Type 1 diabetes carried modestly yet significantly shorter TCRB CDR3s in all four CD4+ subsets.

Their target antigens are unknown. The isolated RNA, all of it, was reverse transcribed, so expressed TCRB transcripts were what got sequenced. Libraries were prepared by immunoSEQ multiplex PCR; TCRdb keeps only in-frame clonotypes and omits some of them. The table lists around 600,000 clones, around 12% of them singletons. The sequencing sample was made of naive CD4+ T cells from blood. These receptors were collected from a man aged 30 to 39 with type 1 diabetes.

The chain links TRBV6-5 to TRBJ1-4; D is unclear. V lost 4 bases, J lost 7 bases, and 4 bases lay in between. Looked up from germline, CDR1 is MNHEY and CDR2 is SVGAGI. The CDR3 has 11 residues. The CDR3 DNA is TGTGCCAGCAGTTGGGGTGAAAAACTGTTTTTT. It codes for CASSWGEKLFF.

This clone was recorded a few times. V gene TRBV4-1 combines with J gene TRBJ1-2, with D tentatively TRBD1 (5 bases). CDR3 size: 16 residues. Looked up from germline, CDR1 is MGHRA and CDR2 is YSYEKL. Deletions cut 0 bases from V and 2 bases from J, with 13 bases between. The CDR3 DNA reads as TGCGCCAGCAGCCAAGATAGTGGCAGGGCGAACTATGGCTACACCTTC. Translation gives CASSQDSGRANYGYTF.

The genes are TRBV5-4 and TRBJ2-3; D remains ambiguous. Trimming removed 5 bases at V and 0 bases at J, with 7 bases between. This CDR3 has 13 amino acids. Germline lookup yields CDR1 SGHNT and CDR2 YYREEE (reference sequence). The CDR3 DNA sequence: TGTGCCAGCAGTCCCTATAGCACAGATACGCAGTATTTT. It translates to CASSPYSTDTQYF.

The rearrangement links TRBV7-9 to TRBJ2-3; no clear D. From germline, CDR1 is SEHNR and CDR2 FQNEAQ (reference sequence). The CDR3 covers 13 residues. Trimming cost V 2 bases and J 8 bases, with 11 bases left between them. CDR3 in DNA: TGTGCCAGCAGCTTATTACTCTTGGGTACGCAGTATTTT. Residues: CASSLLLLGTQYF.

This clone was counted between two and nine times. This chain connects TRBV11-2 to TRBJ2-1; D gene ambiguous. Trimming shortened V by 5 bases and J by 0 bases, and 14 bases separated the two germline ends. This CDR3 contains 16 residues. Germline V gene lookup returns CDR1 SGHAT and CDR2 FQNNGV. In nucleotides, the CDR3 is TGTGCCAGCAGCCCTACCCTTACCGACTCCTACAATGAGCAGTTCTTC. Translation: CASSPTLTDSYNEQFF.

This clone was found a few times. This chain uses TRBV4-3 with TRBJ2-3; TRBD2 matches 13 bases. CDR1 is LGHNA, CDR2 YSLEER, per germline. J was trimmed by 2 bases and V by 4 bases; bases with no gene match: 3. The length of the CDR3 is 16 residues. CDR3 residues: CASSPTSGGYTDTQYF. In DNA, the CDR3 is TGCGCCAGCAGCCCGACTAGCGGGGGGTACACAGATACGCAGTATTTT.

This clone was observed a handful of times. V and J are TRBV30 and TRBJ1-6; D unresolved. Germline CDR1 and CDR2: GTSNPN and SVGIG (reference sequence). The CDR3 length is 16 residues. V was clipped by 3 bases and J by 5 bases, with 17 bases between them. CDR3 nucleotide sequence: TGTGCCTGGAGCGCAATCGGCGCGGGCCATAATTCACCCCTCCACTTT. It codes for CAWSAIGAGHNSPLHF.

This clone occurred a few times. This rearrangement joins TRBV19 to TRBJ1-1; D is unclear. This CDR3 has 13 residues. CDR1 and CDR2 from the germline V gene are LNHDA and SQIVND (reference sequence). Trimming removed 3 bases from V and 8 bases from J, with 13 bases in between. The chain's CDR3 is CASSMRSGEEAFF. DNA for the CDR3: TGTGCCAGTAGTATGAGGTCAGGCGAAGAAGCTTTCTTT.

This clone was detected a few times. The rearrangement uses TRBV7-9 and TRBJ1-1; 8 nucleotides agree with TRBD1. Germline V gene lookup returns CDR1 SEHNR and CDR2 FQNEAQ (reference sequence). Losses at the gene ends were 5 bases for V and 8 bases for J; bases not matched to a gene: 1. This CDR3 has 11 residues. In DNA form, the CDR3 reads TGTGCCAGCAGCCGACAGGGGGAAGCTTTCTTT. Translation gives CASSRQGEAFF.

The CDR3 spells CASSPGTSGGRQYF. In nucleotides, the CDR3 is TGTGCCAGCAGCCCAGGGACTAGCGGGGGACGGCAGTACTTC. The chain employs TRBV7-9 and TRBJ2-7; TRBD2 matches 14 bases. V lost 5 bases, J lost 9 bases, and 6 bases stayed unmatched. From germline, CDR1 is SEHNR and CDR2 FQNEAQ (reference sequence). CDR3 length: 14 residues.

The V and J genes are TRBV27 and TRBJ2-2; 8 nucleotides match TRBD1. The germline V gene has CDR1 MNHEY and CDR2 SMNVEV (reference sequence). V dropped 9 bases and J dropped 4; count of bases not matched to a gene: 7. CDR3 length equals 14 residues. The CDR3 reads CASHGQGGTGELFF. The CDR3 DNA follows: TGTGCCAGTCACGGACAGGGTGGCACCGGGGAGCTGTTTTTT.

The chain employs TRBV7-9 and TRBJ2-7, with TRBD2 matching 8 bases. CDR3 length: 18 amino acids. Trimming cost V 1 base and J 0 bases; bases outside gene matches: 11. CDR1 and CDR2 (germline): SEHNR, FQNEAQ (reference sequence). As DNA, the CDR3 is TGTGCCAGCAGCTTAGTATATCAGCGGGGGTGGAGCTCCTACGAGCAGTACTTC. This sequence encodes CASSLVYQRGWSSYEQYF.

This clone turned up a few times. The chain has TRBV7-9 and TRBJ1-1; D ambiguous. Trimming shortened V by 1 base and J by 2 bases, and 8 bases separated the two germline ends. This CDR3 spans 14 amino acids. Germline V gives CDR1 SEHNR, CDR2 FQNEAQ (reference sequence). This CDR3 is CASSLDLENTEAFF. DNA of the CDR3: TGTGCCAGCAGCTTAGATTTGGAAAACACTGAAGCTTTCTTT.

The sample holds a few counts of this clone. The CDR3 spells CSARRQGLGSEQYF. The DNA of the CDR3 is TGCAGCGCCCGACGACAGGGGTTGGGTAGCGAGCAGTACTTC. The rearrangement links TRBV29-1 to TRBJ2-7; 8 positions match TRBD1. Trimming removed 7 bases from V and 6 bases from J; junction bases left unmatched: 14. The CDR3 consists of 14 residues. Germline assignment: CDR1 SQVTM and CDR2 ANQGSEA.